This TCR beta chain appears in the sequencing data of a study of human T cells and chemical hapten exposure. MiXCR, run by TCRdb on the RACE reads, gives a single entry per CDR3 protein. The table has approximately 340,000 distinct CDR3 sequences, under 8% seen once. CDR3 length: 15 amino acids. V lost 5 bases, J lost 2 bases, and 16 bases lay in between. This sample's time point: patch test 1, 2 weeks after DPC sensitization. The treatment denotes: therapeutic diphenylcyclopropenone sensitization with weekly scalp DPC. Blood collection took place prior to placing each patch test. Extraction yielded total RNA from whole blood (unfractionated).

The source is a young woman with alopecia areata. Some clones in this sample may be carry-over from other donors' samples. The sequencing here drew on whole blood, taken in connection with sensitization to the hapten diphenylcyclopropenone (DPC). The chain recombines TRBV12-3 or TRBV12-4 with TRBJ2-7; the D gene could be TRBD1 or TRBD2 (5 bases each). The DNA of the CDR3 is TGTGCCAGCAGTCCATACCGGGACGCCGCCTACGAGCAGTACTTC. Translated, it gives CASSPYRDAAYEQYF.